The sequence of this T cell receptor beta chain was determined in a study of Graves' ophthalmopathy and Graves' hyperthyroidism. Study-wide results and caveats: Most expanded clonotypes from thyroid (those above 0.001 frequency) were also found in blood.

Investigators amplified TCR beta CDR3 regions from RNA transcripts. A first-round RT-PCR used HTBI primers, followed by a second-round multiplex PCR. From the multiplex PCR reads, TCRdb called clonotypes with MiXCR, one entry per CDR3 protein. The profile covers 350,000 to 400,000 distinct CDR3 sequences, with less than 20% appearing a single time and about 7.3% taken by the ten largest. At least ten counts were recorded for this clonotype. Its specificity is not known. This CDR3 region has 14 residues. CDR1 is LNHNV, CDR2 YYDKDF, per germline (reference sequence). Trimming took 0 bases from V and 1 from J, leaving 6 bases between them.

The clonotype comes from a woman aged 18-35 years with stable Graves' hyperthyroidism. The rearrangement links TRBV15 to TRBJ2-5; possibly TRBD2 for D (5 bases). The sequenced sample consisted of peripheral blood. The CDR3 loop is CATSRDRGQETQYF. The CDR3 DNA is TGTGCCACCAGCAGAGATCGGGGCCAAGAGACCCAGTACTTC.